The clone carrying this T cell receptor (beta chain) showed up many times. Its target is unknown. The entry originates in a study of T cells in Graves' hyperthyroidism and ophthalmopathy. Study summary: At initial diagnosis, before any treatment had begun, peripheral blood was obtained.

CDR3 size: 18 residues. V lost 3 bases and J lost 1; bases outside the gene matches: 15. CDR1 is GTSNPN, CDR2 SVGIG, per germline (reference sequence). Study outcomes and limitations: Ophthalmopathy, which appeared later, was predicted by the model a median approximately 6.7 months before onset. Most clonotypes expanded in thyroid above 0.001 were likewise present in blood.

RNA transcripts yielded amplified TCR beta CDR3 regions. Researchers ran a first-round RT-PCR on the TCR CDR3 using the HTBI primer set. Using its own MiXCR run on the multiplex PCR reads, TCRdb lists one record per CDR3 protein. Of more than 550,000 distinct CDR3 sequences listed, 15% to 20% are singletons. The hyperthyroidism patients had all been newly diagnosed, and their disease duration was under 2 months. Their ages ranged from 18 to 65 years. The clonotype comes from a man aged 45-65 years with Graves' hyperthyroidism. The chain links TRBV30 to TRBJ2-7, with 10 bases identical to TRBD2. The sequencing sample was made of blood. The CDR3 region is CAWRTLAGDRSRSYEQYF. DNA for the CDR3: TGTGCCTGGAGGACCCTAGCGGGAGATAGGTCTCGGTCCTACGAGCAGTACTTC.